The next 18 T cell receptor beta chains were all read from a single sample in a study of CD8 T cells in Susac syndrome. When the RNA was reverse transcribed, random hexamers were used with an input of 0.5 to 1 ug. A single record per CDR3 protein comes from TCRdb applying MiXCR to the immunoSEQ multiplex PCR reads. The sample records more than 200,000 distinct CDR3 sequences, approximately 90% being singletons. The sample taken for sequencing was CD8+ T cells from PBMCs. The receptor set was obtained from a human donor with multiple sclerosis.

This chain links TRBV12-3 or TRBV12-4 with TRBJ2-5; no firm D call. Deletions cut 7 bases from V and 0 bases from J, with 15 bases between. The CDR3 is 15 residues long. This CDR3 is CASTQLVGNQETQYF. In DNA form, the CDR3 reads TGTGCCAGCACCCAGTTGGTTGGGAACCAAGAGACCCAGTACTTC.

The genes are TRBV12-3 or TRBV12-4 and TRBJ2-7, with D tentatively TRBD1 (6 bases). Between the trimmed V and J ends, which lost 5 bases and 4 bases, there was a span of 15 bases. The CDR3 extends over 14 amino acids. CDR3 bases: TGTGCCAGCAGTGCCGGACAGAGCCCTTACGAGCAGTACTTC. Amino acid sequence: CASSAGQSPYEQYF.

This clonotype was recorded only once. V and J are TRBV13 and TRBJ2-7, with TRBD1 as a possible D gene (5 bases). Germline assignment: CDR1 PRHDT and CDR2 FYEKMQ (reference sequence). The CDR3 runs to 14 residues. With 4 bases removed from V and 6 bases from J, the gap between germline ends came to 16 bases. This CDR3 reads CASSSTQGESEQYF. The CDR3 DNA sequence: TGTGCCAGCAGCTCGACCCAGGGTGAAAGCGAGCAGTACTTC.

The J gene is TRBJ1-4, the V gene TRBV4-1, with D possibly TRBD1 on 5 matching bases. Germline V lookup: CDR1 MGHRA, CDR2 YSYEKL. Between the trimmed V and J ends, which lost 1 base and 7 bases, there was a span of 16 bases. The CDR3 is made up of 16 amino acids. The CDR3 nucleotides are TGCGCCAGCAGCCAAGCCGGGACCGCAGCGGTTGAAAAACTGTTTTTT. This codes for CASSQAGTAAVEKLFF.

The chain couples TRBV5-4 to TRBJ2-7; no clear D gene. This CDR3 spans 14 amino acids. Looked up from germline, CDR1 is SGHNT and CDR2 is YYREEE (reference sequence). Between the trimmed V and J ends, which lost 7 bases and 5 bases, there was a span of 19 bases. The CDR3 DNA is TGTGCCAGCGGGCGGCTAGGAGAGCAACACGAGCAGTACTTC. Protein sequence: CASGRLGEQHEQYF.

The chain is built from TRBV10-1 and TRBJ2-1, with 7 positions matching TRBD1. The V gene's germline CDR1 is WNHNN and CDR2 SYGVQD (reference sequence). Losses at the gene ends were 3 bases for V and 6 bases for J; bases not matched to a gene: 8. The CDR3 extends over 15 amino acids. CDR3 residues: CASSDTPTGFNEQFF. The CDR3 coding sequence is TGCGCCAGCAGTGACACACCGACAGGGTTCAATGAGCAGTTCTTC.

This chain uses TRBV7-9 with TRBJ2-7; 8 bases fit TRBD2. The CDR3 has 15 amino acids. Trimming at V came to 1 base and at J to 4 bases, leaving 6 bases not matched to a gene. Germline V gives CDR1 SEHNR, CDR2 FQNEAQ (reference sequence). CDR3 sequence: CASSLVAGTRYEQYF. CDR3 in DNA: TGTGCCAGCAGCTTAGTAGCGGGGACTCGATACGAGCAGTACTTC.

This clonotype was counted once. The chain links TRBV27 to TRBJ1-4; 7 bases are shared with TRBD1. Germline V CDR1 and CDR2: MNHEY, SMNVEV (reference sequence). V shed 0 bases and J 14 bases; nucleotides not matched to a gene: 6. The CDR3 covers 13 residues. CDR3 protein: CASSLSGQAPLFF. CDR3 DNA: TGTGCCAGCAGTTTATCTGGACAGGCGCCTCTGTTTTTT.

V is TRBV7-8 and J is TRBJ1-1; D unclear. Trimming removed 7 bases at V and 1 base at J, with 7 bases between. From germline, CDR1 is SGHVS and CDR2 FQNEAQ. The CDR3 extends over 12 amino acids. CDR3 in amino acids: CASIGRNTEAFF. In nucleotides, the CDR3 is TGTGCCAGCATCGGTAGGAACACTGAAGCTTTCTTT.

The chain carries TRBV25-1 and TRBJ1-2, with D possibly TRBD1 on 6 matching bases. Germline values: CDR1 MGHDK, CDR2 SYGVNS. V lost 1 base and J lost 5, with 11 bases in between. The CDR3 is 14 amino acids. As DNA, the CDR3 is TGTGCCAGCAGTGAATCAGGGGCCCGGTATGGCTACACCTTC. It translates to CASSESGARYGYTF.

In DNA, the CDR3 is TGTGCCAGCAGCCAACCTCAGGGGTCCTACGAGCAGTACTTC. Its translation: CASSQPQGSYEQYF. The chain links TRBV3-1 to TRBJ2-7; a weak D match, TRBD1 (6 bases). In germline, CDR1 is LGHDT, CDR2 YNNKEL (reference sequence). The germline V and J ends were trimmed by 2 bases and 1 base, with 9 bases remaining between them. CDR3 size: 14 residues.

This clonotype was detected only once. The chain links TRBV10-3 to TRBJ2-1; the match to TRBD2 covers 8 bases. This CDR3 region has 17 residues. The germline V gene encodes CDR1 ENHRY and CDR2 SYGVKD. Trimming took 0 bases from V and 6 from J; bases not matched to a gene: 10. CDR3 residues: CAISESRVGRAPNEQFF. CDR3 sequence (DNA): TGTGCCATCAGTGAGTCGAGAGTCGGGAGGGCCCCCAATGAGCAGTTCTTC.

This clonotype was recorded once. V is TRBV15 and J is TRBJ2-5; TRBD1 might be the D (6 bases). Germline loops: CDR1 LNHNV, CDR2 YYDKDF (reference sequence). The CDR3 totals 15 residues. Trimming took 5 bases from V and 2 from J, leaving 15 bases between them. CDR3 amino acids: CATSPERQEQETQYF. The DNA for the CDR3 is TGTGCCACCAGCCCTGAGAGACAGGAGCAAGAGACCCAGTACTTC.

The chain recombines TRBV19 with TRBJ2-7; D call uncertain. Looked up from germline, CDR1 is LNHDA and CDR2 is SQIVND (reference sequence). V gave up 6 bases and J gave up 2 bases, with 14 bases separating them. The CDR3 has 14 amino acids. The CDR3 nucleotides are TGTGCCAGTAGCGTCCGGACCAGACCCTACGAGCAGTACTTC. Translated: CASSVRTRPYEQYF.

J is TRBJ1-5 and V is TRBV5-5; D unresolved. The V gene lost 1 base and the J gene lost 6 bases, with 20 bases spanning the gap. The CDR3 is 17 amino acids. Germline values: CDR1 SGHKS, CDR2 YYEKEE (reference sequence). The CDR3 region has the DNA TGTGCCAGCAGCTTGTCTGGGCAGCCCGGACGAGGTCAGCCCCAGCATTTT. This translates into CASSLSGQPGRGQPQHF.

This clonotype has just one count. V is TRBV5-4 and J is TRBJ2-1; no reliable D call. With 0 bases removed from V and 0 bases from J, the gap between germline ends came to 13 bases. The CDR3 contains 17 residues. The germline V gene has CDR1 SGHNT and CDR2 YYREEE (reference sequence). This CDR3 reads CASSLVFATSSYNEQFF. CDR3 coding DNA: TGTGCCAGCAGCTTGGTCTTCGCTACCAGCTCCTACAATGAGCAGTTCTTC.

A few counts support this clonotype. The chain carries TRBV28 and TRBJ2-1, with D uncertain. V lost 3 bases and J lost 6, with 6 bases in between. The CDR3 covers 12 residues. CDR1 MDHEN and CDR2 SYDVKM come from the germline V gene. As DNA, the CDR3 is TGTGCCAGCAGTTTTTGGGTCAATGAGCAGTTCTTC. Translating it yields CASSFWVNEQFF.

This clonotype was observed a single time. The chain recombines TRBV4-3 with TRBJ2-1, with 7 positions matching TRBD2. CDR1 and CDR2 from the germline V gene are LGHNA and YSLEER. The junction had 9 bases not matched to a gene; V was cut back by 3 bases and J by 7 bases. The CDR3 has 15 amino acids. The CDR3 DNA reads as TGCGCCAGCAGCCAGGCGGGCGGGAGTAAGAATGAGCAGTTCTTC. As protein: CASSQAGGSKNEQFF.